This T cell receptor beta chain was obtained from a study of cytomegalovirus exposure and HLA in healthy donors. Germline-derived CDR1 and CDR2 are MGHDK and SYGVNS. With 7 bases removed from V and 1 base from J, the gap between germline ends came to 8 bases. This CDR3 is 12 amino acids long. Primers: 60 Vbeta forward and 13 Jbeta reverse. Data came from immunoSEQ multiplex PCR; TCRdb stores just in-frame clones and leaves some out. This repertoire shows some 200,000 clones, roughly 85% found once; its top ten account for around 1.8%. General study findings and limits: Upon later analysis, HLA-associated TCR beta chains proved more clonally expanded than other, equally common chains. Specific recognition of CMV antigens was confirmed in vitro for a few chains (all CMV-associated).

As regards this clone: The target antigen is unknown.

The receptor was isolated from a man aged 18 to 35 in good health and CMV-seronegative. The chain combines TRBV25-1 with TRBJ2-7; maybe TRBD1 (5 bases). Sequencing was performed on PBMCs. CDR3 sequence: CASTDSSYEQYF. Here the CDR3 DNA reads TGTGCCAGCACTGACAGTTCCTACGAGCAGTACTTC.